A single TCR beta chain is shown here with its context. The data are from a study of T-cell memory formation after mild COVID-19. MiXCR was run by TCRdb on the 5' RACE reads, yielding one entry per CDR3 protein. The sample carries about 290,000 distinct CDR3 sequences, 15% to 20% recorded once. The CDR3 contains 18 residues. The germline CDR1 and CDR2 sequences are MNHEY and SVGEGT. J gave up 3 bases and V 4 bases, and 12 bases lay outside the gene matches. The clonotype comes from a young man who had mild COVID-19 (a few samples of this study predate the infection). Cell type and time point are not known. The sample taken for sequencing was PBMCs or a T cell subset sorted from them (not recorded which). The genes are TRBV6-2 or TRBV6-3 and TRBJ2-1, with 10 bases fitting TRBD2. This CDR3 reads CASSWNRKAGGHYNEQFF. Written as DNA, the CDR3 is TGTGCCAGCAGTTGGAATAGGAAAGCGGGGGGGCACTACAATGAGCAGTTCTTC.